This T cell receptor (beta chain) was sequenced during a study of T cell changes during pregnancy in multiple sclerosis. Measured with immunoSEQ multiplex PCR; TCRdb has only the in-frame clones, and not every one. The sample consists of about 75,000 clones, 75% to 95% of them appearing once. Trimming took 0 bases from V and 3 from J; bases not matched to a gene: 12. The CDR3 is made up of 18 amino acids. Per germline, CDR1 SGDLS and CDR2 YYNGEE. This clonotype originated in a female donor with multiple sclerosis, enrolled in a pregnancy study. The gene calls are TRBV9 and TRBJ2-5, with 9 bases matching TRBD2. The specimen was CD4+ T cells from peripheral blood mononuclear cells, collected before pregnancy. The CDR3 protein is CASSVGWAGGAGKETQYF. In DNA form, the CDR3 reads TGTGCCAGCAGCGTAGGATGGGCGGGAGGGGCAGGGAAAGAGACCCAGTACTTC.